The present T cell receptor beta chain was sequenced within a study of T cell responses to AZD1222 COVID-19 vaccine. Assay used: immunoSEQ multiplex PCR; TCRdb lists only in-frame clones, some missing. Counted here are approximately 130,000 clones, 88% occurring once; the ten biggest clones make up about 6%. Between the trimmed V and J ends, which lost 2 bases and 2 bases, there was a span of 6 bases. CDR1 is MNHEY and CDR2 is SVGAGI in the germline V gene. There are 13 residues in the CDR3. Sample: peripheral blood, taken 28 days after the second AZD1222 dose. The sequence derives from an adult who received the AZD1222 COVID-19 vaccine. The chain couples TRBV6-5 to TRBJ1-2, with D unclear. CDR3 sequence (DNA): TGTGCCAGCAGTTACGACAAAAACTATGGCTACACCTTC. Translating gives CASSYDKNYGYTF.